These T cell receptor beta chains were read from a single sample in a study of CD8+ T cells in alopecia areata. TCRdb's copy holds only in-frame clones and misses some; the assay was immunoSEQ multiplex PCR. This sample carries about 180,000 clones, around 63% of them seen once, and the ten largest clones take roughly 1.7%. The sequences come from CD4+ T cells sorted from blood, collected at week 0. The receptors stem from a human donor with alopecia areata. Both conserved end residues are part of each CDR3. Each record gives: clone size, CDR3 length, J gene, V gene, D gene, CDR3 DNA, CDR3 protein. The D gene is left open where the match is weak. Not every row has a clone size; where given, it reads once, few, many or a size class.

clone size: -; CDR3 length: 15; J gene: TRBJ2-1; V gene: TRBV29-1; D gene: TRBD2; CDR3 DNA: TGCAGCGCTGGGAGGAGTGTTAGCGGGGCCAATGAGCAGTTCTTC; CDR3 protein: CSAGRSVSGANEQFF
clone size: -; CDR3 length: 13; J gene: TRBJ1-1; V gene: TRBV14; D gene: TRBD1; CDR3 DNA: TGTGCCAGCAGCCTATACGGGACAGCTAAAGCTTTCTTT; CDR3 protein: CASSLYGTAKAFF
clone size: -; CDR3 length: 14; J gene: TRBJ1-6; V gene: TRBV27; D gene: TRBD1; CDR3 DNA: TGTGCCAGCAGCCCCGGGACAGGGAACTCACCCCTCCACTTT; CDR3 protein: CASSPGTGNSPLHF
clone size: -; CDR3 length: 13; J gene: TRBJ1-5; V gene: TRBV6-6; D gene: TRBD1; CDR3 DNA: TGTGCCAGCAAGGGAGGGGGCGACCAGCCCCAGCATTTT; CDR3 protein: CASKGGGDQPQHF
clone size: -; CDR3 length: 14; J gene: TRBJ2-5; V gene: TRBV14; D gene: -; CDR3 DNA: TGTGCCAGCAGCCAAGTGAGTGGTCGGCAGACCCAGTACTTC; CDR3 protein: CASSQVSGRQTQYF
clone size: -; CDR3 length: 11; J gene: TRBJ1-1; V gene: TRBV29-1; D gene: -; CDR3 DNA: TGCAGCGTTGCCATGAACACTGAAGCTTTCTTT; CDR3 protein: CSVAMNTEAFF
clone size: -; CDR3 length: 15; J gene: TRBJ2-5; V gene: TRBV30; D gene: -; CDR3 DNA: TGTGCCTGGAGAGGGGGAGGATGGTTCCGGGAGACCCAGTACTTC; CDR3 protein: CAWRGGGWFRETQYF
clone size: -; CDR3 length: 13; J gene: TRBJ1-5; V gene: TRBV30; D gene: -; CDR3 DNA: TGTGCTTGGGGGCAGCGAAGCAATCAGCCCCAGCATTTT; CDR3 protein: CAWGQRSNQPQHF
clone size: few; CDR3 length: 16; J gene: TRBJ1-6; V gene: TRBV30; D gene: -; CDR3 DNA: TGTGCCTGGAGAGCCCACGAGCTCCTAAATAATTCACCCCTCCACTTT; CDR3 protein: CAWRAHELLNNSPLHF
clone size: -; CDR3 length: 14; J gene: TRBJ1-6; V gene: TRBV10-3; D gene: -; CDR3 DNA: TGTGCCATCAGTGAAGGTGGGGGTGGATCACCCCTCCACTTT; CDR3 protein: CAISEGGGGSPLHF
clone size: few; CDR3 length: 14; J gene: TRBJ2-1; V gene: TRBV29-1; D gene: -; CDR3 DNA: TGCAGCGTCAAGAGCAGGGCTAGTTCCAATGAGCAGTTCTTC; CDR3 protein: CSVKSRASSNEQFF
clone size: once; CDR3 length: 11; J gene: TRBJ1-1; V gene: TRBV29-1; D gene: -; CDR3 DNA: TGCAGCGTCTCGATGAACACTGAAGCTTTCTTT; CDR3 protein: CSVSMNTEAFF
clone size: -; CDR3 length: 15; J gene: TRBJ2-5; V gene: TRBV7-6; D gene: TRBD1; CDR3 DNA: TGTGCCAGCAGCTTCGGACAGGGTCGGTCTGAGACCCAGTACTTC; CDR3 protein: CASSFGQGRSETQYF
clone size: few; CDR3 length: 12; J gene: TRBJ1-1; V gene: TRBV29-1; D gene: -; CDR3 DNA: TGCAGCGGTGGACAGCCGAACACTGAAGCTTTCTTT; CDR3 protein: CSGGQPNTEAFF
clone size: few; CDR3 length: 16; J gene: TRBJ2-2; V gene: TRBV11-1; D gene: TRBD1; CDR3 DNA: TGTGCCAGCAGCTCCTCGGACAGGGGATATACCGGGGAGCTGTTTTTT; CDR3 protein: CASSSSDRGYTGELFF
clone size: -; CDR3 length: 15; J gene: TRBJ2-5; V gene: TRBV27; D gene: -; CDR3 DNA: TGTGCCAGCAGCACCGGGACCGTACCCCAAGAGACCCAGTACTTC; CDR3 protein: CASSTGTVPQETQYF
clone size: -; CDR3 length: 14; J gene: TRBJ1-6; V gene: TRBV30; D gene: -; CDR3 DNA: TGTGCCTGGAGTGAAGGGCTGGGAGGTTCACCCCTCCACTTT; CDR3 protein: CAWSEGLGGSPLHF
clone size: -; CDR3 length: 13; J gene: TRBJ1-6; V gene: TRBV30; D gene: -; CDR3 DNA: TGTGCCTGGAGCCCAGACCGAACCTCTCCCCTCCACTTT; CDR3 protein: CAWSPDRTSPLHF
clone size: -; CDR3 length: 12; J gene: TRBJ1-1; V gene: TRBV6-1; D gene: -; CDR3 DNA: TGTGCCAGCAGGCTTCCAAACACTGAAGCTTTCTTT; CDR3 protein: CASRLPNTEAFF
clone size: few; CDR3 length: 14; J gene: TRBJ2-1; V gene: TRBV7-3; D gene: -; CDR3 DNA: TGTGCCAGCAGCTTAAGCCAGGGTGGAAATGAGCAGTTCTTC; CDR3 protein: CASSLSQGGNEQFF
clone size: few; CDR3 length: 15; J gene: TRBJ1-1; V gene: TRBV2; D gene: TRBD1; CDR3 DNA: TGTGCCAGCATGGGACAGGGTTCGAGGAACACTGAAGCTTTCTTT; CDR3 protein: CASMGQGSRNTEAFF
clone size: few; CDR3 length: 14; J gene: TRBJ2-1; V gene: TRBV29-1; D gene: -; CDR3 DNA: TGCAGCGTTGTACAGCGACTAGCCTACAATGAGCAGTTCTTC; CDR3 protein: CSVVQRLAYNEQFF
clone size: few; CDR3 length: 12; J gene: TRBJ2-3; V gene: TRBV5-1; D gene: TRBD1; CDR3 DNA: TGCGCCAGCGTAGGACAGGCAGATACGCAGTATTTT; CDR3 protein: CASVGQADTQYF
clone size: -; CDR3 length: 17; J gene: TRBJ2-7; V gene: TRBV14; D gene: TRBD1; CDR3 DNA: TGTGCCAGCAGCCAAGACGTACCGGGACAGGTTCCCTACGAGCAGTACTTC; CDR3 protein: CASSQDVPGQVPYEQYF
clone size: -; CDR3 length: 13; J gene: TRBJ2-7; V gene: TRBV29-1; D gene: -; CDR3 DNA: TGCAGCGTTGGGGGGAGAAGGGTTTATGAGCAGTACTTC; CDR3 protein: CSVGGRRVYEQYF
clone size: -; CDR3 length: 15; J gene: TRBJ1-2; V gene: TRBV14; D gene: -; CDR3 DNA: TGTGCCAGCAGCCAAGGTCAGGGGAAAGGCTATGGCTACACCTTC; CDR3 protein: CASSQGQGKGYGYTF
clone size: few; CDR3 length: 16; J gene: TRBJ2-5; V gene: TRBV18; D gene: -; CDR3 DNA: TGTGCCAGCTCACCCCAACGCGGAACTTTCCAAGAGACCCAGTACTTC; CDR3 protein: CASSPQRGTFQETQYF
clone size: -; CDR3 length: 13; J gene: TRBJ1-1; V gene: TRBV30; D gene: -; CDR3 DNA: TGTGCCTGGAGGACAACCCCTAACACTGAAGCTTTCTTT; CDR3 protein: CAWRTTPNTEAFF
clone size: few; CDR3 length: 11; J gene: TRBJ2-7; V gene: TRBV20-1; D gene: -; CDR3 DNA: TGCAGTGCCTATAGCGGATTCGAGCAGTACTTC; CDR3 protein: CSAYSGFEQYF
clone size: few; CDR3 length: 12; J gene: TRBJ2-1; V gene: TRBV29-1; D gene: -; CDR3 DNA: TGCAGCGTTTGGATGGATTACAATGAGCAGTTCTTC; CDR3 protein: CSVWMDYNEQFF
clone size: -; CDR3 length: 13; J gene: TRBJ1-5; V gene: TRBV29-1; D gene: TRBD1; CDR3 DNA: TGCAGCGTTGCACAGGGGAGCAATCAGCCCCAGCATTTT; CDR3 protein: CSVAQGSNQPQHF
clone size: once; CDR3 length: 13; J gene: TRBJ2-1; V gene: TRBV29-1; D gene: -; CDR3 DNA: TGCAGCGTTGAAAATCCCCTAATAAATGAGCAGTTCTTC; CDR3 protein: CSVENPLINEQFF
clone size: few; CDR3 length: 14; J gene: TRBJ1-2; V gene: TRBV2; D gene: TRBD1; CDR3 DNA: TGTGCCAGCTTCGGGACAGTGATACACTATGGCTACACCTTC; CDR3 protein: CASFGTVIHYGYTF
clone size: -; CDR3 length: 17; J gene: TRBJ2-3; V gene: TRBV30; D gene: -; CDR3 DNA: TGTGCCTGGAGTGTACCTGAAGGACCAGGCTTCACAGATACGCAGTATTTT; CDR3 protein: CAWSVPEGPGFTDTQYF
clone size: -; CDR3 length: 13; J gene: TRBJ2-1; V gene: TRBV6-1; D gene: TRBD2; CDR3 DNA: TGTGCCAGCAGTGTCCTCCGGGACTATGGGCAGTTCTTC; CDR3 protein: CASSVLRDYGQFF
clone size: -; CDR3 length: 13; J gene: TRBJ2-2; V gene: TRBV11-3; D gene: -; CDR3 DNA: TGTGCCAGCAGGTGGGAGAACACCGGGGAGCTGTTTTTT; CDR3 protein: CASRWENTGELFF
clone size: few; CDR3 length: 11; J gene: TRBJ2-3; V gene: TRBV30; D gene: -; CDR3 DNA: TGTGCCTGGAGTATCACAGATACGCAGTATTTT; CDR3 protein: CAWSITDTQYF
clone size: -; CDR3 length: 14; J gene: TRBJ1-5; V gene: TRBV7-2; D gene: TRBD1; CDR3 DNA: TGTGCCAGCAGCCCCAGGGGGGGTAGTCAGCCCCAGCATTTT; CDR3 protein: CASSPRGGSQPQHF
clone size: -; CDR3 length: 14; J gene: TRBJ1-6; V gene: TRBV4-3; D gene: -; CDR3 DNA: TGCGCCAGCAGCCAAGATCTGGATAATTCACCCCTCCACTTT; CDR3 protein: CASSQDLDNSPLHF
clone size: -; CDR3 length: 16; J gene: TRBJ2-3; V gene: TRBV4-3; D gene: TRBD2; CDR3 DNA: TGCGCCAGCAGCCTCATCCTAGCGGGGGGGCCGGATACGCAGTATTTT; CDR3 protein: CASSLILAGGPDTQYF
clone size: -; CDR3 length: 15; J gene: TRBJ1-6; V gene: TRBV5-6; D gene: -; CDR3 DNA: TGTGCCAGCAGCTTCGATGTGAACTATAATTCACCCCTCCACTTT; CDR3 protein: CASSFDVNYNSPLHF
clone size: -; CDR3 length: 18; J gene: TRBJ2-4; V gene: TRBV15; D gene: -; CDR3 DNA: TGTGCCACCAGCAGGAAGCCTCTTGGCGGGGCCCCCCAAAACATTCAGTACTTC; CDR3 protein: CATSRKPLGGAPQNIQYF
clone size: -; CDR3 length: 16; J gene: TRBJ2-5; V gene: TRBV7-2; D gene: TRBD2; CDR3 DNA: TGTGCCAGCAGCTGGGGACTAGCGGGGAGTCAAGAGACCCAGTACTTC; CDR3 protein: CASSWGLAGSQETQYF
clone size: -; CDR3 length: 13; J gene: TRBJ1-1; V gene: TRBV27; D gene: -; CDR3 DNA: TGTGCCAGCAGTTTTGGGTTGGGGACTGAAGCTTTCTTT; CDR3 protein: CASSFGLGTEAFF
clone size: -; CDR3 length: 15; J gene: TRBJ2-7; V gene: TRBV2; D gene: -; CDR3 DNA: TGTGCCAGCAGTGAATCTAGGACCTGGAGAAACGAGCAGTACTTC; CDR3 protein: CASSESRTWRNEQYF
clone size: -; CDR3 length: 16; J gene: TRBJ1-2; V gene: TRBV4-2; D gene: TRBD1; CDR3 DNA: TGTGCCAGCAGCCCCGCCGGGACAGGGGGAAAGGAAGGCTACACCTTC; CDR3 protein: CASSPAGTGGKEGYTF
clone size: once; CDR3 length: 14; J gene: TRBJ2-2; V gene: TRBV19; D gene: -; CDR3 DNA: TGTGCCAGTAGTTCAACAGGCCCGCCCGGGGAGCTGTTTTTT; CDR3 protein: CASSSTGPPGELFF
clone size: -; CDR3 length: 14; J gene: TRBJ2-1; V gene: TRBV30; D gene: TRBD2; CDR3 DNA: TGTGCCTGGAGTGTACTAAGCGGGGGAAATGAGCAGTTCTTC; CDR3 protein: CAWSVLSGGNEQFF
clone size: once; CDR3 length: 15; J gene: TRBJ1-6; V gene: TRBV15; D gene: -; CDR3 DNA: TGTGCCACCAGCAGGGAGATCCCCGGTAATTCACCCCTCCACTTT; CDR3 protein: CATSREIPGNSPLHF
clone size: -; CDR3 length: 15; J gene: TRBJ2-2; V gene: TRBV10-3; D gene: -; CDR3 DNA: TGTGCCATCAGTGACAGGGCCCCGTTAAACGGGGAGCTGTTTTTT; CDR3 protein: CAISDRAPLNGELFF
clone size: -; CDR3 length: 16; J gene: TRBJ2-3; V gene: TRBV29-1; D gene: -; CDR3 DNA: TGCAGCAGTGATTCCCCGGGGGCTGGAGGCACAGATACGCAGTATTTT; CDR3 protein: CSSDSPGAGGTDTQYF
clone size: -; CDR3 length: 16; J gene: TRBJ2-3; V gene: TRBV29-1; D gene: -; CDR3 DNA: TGCAGCGTCAGCAACCGGGGGGCCCCCCCCACAGATACGCAGTATTTT; CDR3 protein: CSVSNRGAPPTDTQYF
clone size: once; CDR3 length: 13; J gene: TRBJ2-1; V gene: TRBV4-3; D gene: -; CDR3 DNA: TGCGCCAGCAGCCAAGTGGCGACAGAAGGGCAGTTCTTC; CDR3 protein: CASSQVATEGQFF
clone size: -; CDR3 length: 15; J gene: TRBJ2-1; V gene: TRBV6-6; D gene: TRBD1; CDR3 DNA: TGTGCCAGCAGTTACGGTAGGGGGCAAGGCAATGAGCAGTTCTTC; CDR3 protein: CASSYGRGQGNEQFF
clone size: -; CDR3 length: 11; J gene: TRBJ2-7; V gene: TRBV20-1; D gene: TRBD2; CDR3 DNA: TGCAGTGCTAAACCCGGGGGGGAGCAGTACTTC; CDR3 protein: CSAKPGGEQYF
clone size: few; CDR3 length: 16; J gene: TRBJ2-1; V gene: TRBV10-3; D gene: TRBD2; CDR3 DNA: TGTGCCATCAGTCAAGGACTAGCGGGGGGGCCGGGTGAGCAGTTCTTC; CDR3 protein: CAISQGLAGGPGEQFF